Each of the 17 T cell receptor beta chains below was sequenced from the same sample in a study of T cells after yellow fever vaccination. TCRdb re-derived calls from the 5' RACE reads in MiXCR, one entry per CDR3 protein. The repertoire holds about 300,000 distinct CDR3 sequences, with around 8.6% as singletons. The material sequenced was CD4+ T cells sorted from PBMCs, taken 5 days after the yellow fever booster vaccination. The receptors shown here come from a man aged 18 to 30 who received the YFV17D yellow fever vaccine.

A few counts support this clonotype. The DNA of the CDR3 is TGCGCCAGCAGCTTGGTCGGGGGCAATGAGCAGTTCTTC. Residues: CASSLVGGNEQFF. This sequence joins TRBV5-1 and TRBJ2-1; D possibly corresponds to TRBD2 (6 bases). CDR3 size: 13 residues. Looked up from germline, CDR1 is SGHRS and CDR2 is YFSETQ. The V end lost 0 bases, the J end lost 6 bases, and 7 bases lay between the germline ends.

The chain joins TRBV5-1 to TRBJ2-7; the D gene is possibly TRBD1 (6 bases). This CDR3 is built from 14 residues. The germline gives CDR1 SGHRS, CDR2 YFSETQ. V lost 4 bases and J lost 5, with 16 bases in between. CDR3 in DNA: TGCGCCAGCAGCCCGGACAGTCCTTGGGACGAGCAGTACGTC. Protein sequence: CASSPDSPWDEQYV.

Only a few counts were recorded for this clonotype. This chain uses TRBV30 with TRBJ1-5; D possibly corresponds to TRBD1 (6 bases). Between the trimmed V and J ends, which lost 4 bases and 5 bases, there was a span of 12 bases. The CDR3 spans 13 residues. Germline V lookup: CDR1 GTSNPN, CDR2 SVGIG (reference sequence). The CDR3 DNA reads as TGTGCCTGGAATCACAGGGTGGATCAGCCCCAGCATTTT. Translating it yields CAWNHRVDQPQHF.

In DNA, the CDR3 is TGTGCCAGCAGCGTCGGACAGAACACCGGGGAGCTGTTTTTT. It specifies CASSVGQNTGELFF. The V gene is TRBV9, the J gene TRBJ2-2; perhaps TRBD1 as D (5 bases). CDR1 and CDR2 from the germline V gene are SGDLS and YYNGEE. V lost 2 bases and J lost 1, with 6 bases in between. The CDR3 totals 14 residues. Variable domain in full (rest from reference TRBV9 and TRBJ2-2): DSGVTQTPKHLITATGQRVTLRCSPRSGDLSVYWYQQSLDQGLQFLIQYYNGEERAKGNILERFSAQQFPDLHSELNLSSLELGDSALYFCASSVGQNTGELFFGEGSRLTVL.

V is TRBV3-1 and J is TRBJ2-3; 7 nucleotides match TRBD2. CDR3 length: 18 amino acids. Trimming cost V 1 base and J 4 bases; bases outside gene matches: 14. Per the germline V gene, CDR1 is LGHDT and CDR2 is YNNKEL (reference sequence). CDR3 sequence reads: CASSQALRLSGDPDTQYF. CDR3 sequence (DNA): TGTGCCAGCAGCCAAGCCCTCCGGTTAAGCGGGGACCCAGATACGCAGTATTTT.

This rearrangement joins TRBV14 to TRBJ1-2; no clear D gene. This CDR3 contains 15 residues. The germline V gene has CDR1 SGHDN and CDR2 FVKESK. Trimming pared 1 base from V and 3 bases from J, leaving 12 bases between. The DNA of the CDR3 is TGTGCCAGCAGCCAAGCCCTCAGTGTAGACTATGGCTACACCTTC. It specifies CASSQALSVDYGYTF.

This chain joins TRBV7-9 and TRBJ2-7; D might be TRBD1 or TRBD2, each matching 5 bases. The CDR3 has 12 residues. CDR1 is SEHNR and CDR2 is FQNEAQ in the germline V gene (reference sequence). V lost 9 bases and J lost 5, with 14 bases in between. CDR3 nucleotides: TGTGCCAGGAACGGGGCTCCCCACGAGCAGTACGTC. This gives the protein CARNGAPHEQYV.

In this sample, this clonotype turned up a few times. The chain is built from TRBV18 and TRBJ1-1; 8 nucleotides align to TRBD1. V shed 4 bases, J shed 7 bases, and the junction held 2 bases outside the gene matches. Germline V lookup: CDR1 KGHSH, CDR2 LQKENI. This CDR3 comprises 12 residues. For the CDR3, the DNA is TGTGCCAGCTCACAGGACAGGGTTGAAGCTTTCTTT. Translation gives CASSQDRVEAFF.

The genes are TRBV12-3 or TRBV12-4 and TRBJ2-3; 10 bases map to TRBD1. The CDR3 extends over 17 amino acids. Trimming took 4 bases from V and 1 from J; bases not matched to a gene: 8. In nucleotides, the CDR3 is TGTGCCAGCAGTTCCTCGACAGGGGGCGAGGGCACAGATACGCAGTATTTT. Its protein is CASSSSTGGEGTDTQYF.

The V call is TRBV12-3 or TRBV12-4, the J call TRBJ2-2; the D gene is possibly TRBD1 (5 bases). Trimming left V 3 bases short and J 7 bases short, with 9 bases between. This CDR3 is built from 13 residues. Here the CDR3 reads CASSFLQGGELFF. The CDR3 DNA is TGTGCCAGCAGTTTCTTGCAGGGCGGGGAGCTGTTTTTT.

Ten or more counts support this clonotype. The chain combines TRBV6-6 with TRBJ1-5; D not resolved. CDR1 MNHNY and CDR2 SVGAGI come from the germline V gene (reference sequence). V gave up 5 bases and J gave up 9 bases, with 8 bases separating them. The CDR3 totals 11 residues. DNA of the CDR3: TGTGCCAGCAGTCGGGTGGGGCCCCAGCATTTT. Its translation: CASSRVGPQHF.

The sample holds a few counts of this clonotype. J is TRBJ2-3 and V is TRBV5-1; D not resolved. Germline V lookup: CDR1 SGHRS, CDR2 YFSETQ. Trimming pared 0 bases from V and 2 bases from J, leaving 10 bases between. This CDR3 is 15 amino acids long. CDR3 sequence (DNA): TGCGCCAGCAGCTTGGCTGGAGCAATCACAGATACGCAGTATTTT. It translates to CASSLAGAITDTQYF. Based on the CDR3 plus reference TRBV5-1 and TRBJ2-3, the full variable domain is KAGVTQTPRYLIKTRGQQVTLSCSPISGHRSVSWYQQTPGQGLQFLFEYFSETQRNKGNFPGRFSGRQFSNSRSEMNVSTLELGDSALYLCASSLAGAITDTQYFGPGTRLTVL.

V usage is TRBV20-1 and J usage is TRBJ1-5, with 8 bases aligning to TRBD1. This CDR3 region has 15 residues. V lost 2 bases and J lost 1; bases outside the gene matches: 4. Germline lookup yields CDR1 DFQATT and CDR2 SNEGSKA (reference sequence). The CDR3 DNA reads TGCAGTGCTAGAAGGACAGGGTGGAGCAATCAGCCCCAGCATTTT. Translation: CSARRTGWSNQPQHF.

This clonotype has ten or more counts. This chain joins TRBV12-3 or TRBV12-4 and TRBJ2-4; TRBD2 matches 13 bases. The CDR3 consists of 19 residues. The junction had 12 bases not matched to a gene; V was cut back by 7 bases and J by 0 bases. The CDR3, as DNA: TGTGCCAGCACCGCCCCGACTAGCGGGGGGCCTCTAGCCAAAAACATTCAGTACTTC. It codes for CASTAPTSGGPLAKNIQYF.

This clonotype was counted only a few times. This rearrangement joins TRBV18 to TRBJ2-3; D might be TRBD2 (6 bases). This CDR3 has 16 residues. Trimming took 1 base from V and 0 from J, leaving 11 bases between them. In germline, CDR1 is KGHSH, CDR2 LQKENI. CDR3 bases: TGTGCCAGCTCACCACGCGCTAGCGTAAGCACAGATACGCAGTATTTT. Translated: CASSPRASVSTDTQYF.

This chain joins TRBV7-2 and TRBJ2-3; perhaps TRBD1 as D (6 bases). The CDR3 runs 13 residues. Germline CDR1 is SGHTA and CDR2 is FQGNSA. The V end was cut by 7 bases, the J end by 5 bases, with 13 bases between. CDR3 coding DNA: TGTGCCAGCAAGCCAGGGGCAGAAGATACGCAGTATTTT. Its protein is CASKPGAEDTQYF.

The chain combines TRBV7-2 with TRBJ2-5; 8 positions match TRBD2. This CDR3 comprises 16 residues. J lost 5 bases, V lost 1 base, and 9 bases had no gene match. Germline CDR1 is SGHTA and CDR2 is FQGNSA. CDR3 nucleotide sequence: TGTGCCAGCAGCTTAGTGGCCTCCCCGGGGGGGGAGACCCAGTACTTC. Protein: CASSLVASPGGETQYF. Supplemented by reference TRBV7-2 and TRBJ2-5, the full variable domain reads GAGVSQSPSNKVTEKGKDVELRCDPISGHTALYWYRQSLGQGLEFLIYFQGNSAPDKSGLPSDRFSAERTGGSVSTLTIQRTQQEDSAVYLCASSLVASPGGETQYFGPGTRLLVL.